The clone carrying this T cell receptor (beta chain) was counted only a few times. Its antigen is not known. The authors built TCR beta libraries using iRepertoire HTBI primers and Arm-PCR of CDR3 regions. TCRdb re-called the multiplex PCR reads with MiXCR, one entry per CDR3 protein. The sample carries approximately 210,000 distinct CDR3 sequences, around 20% recorded once. The time point was: newly diagnosed GD, antithyroid drugs for less than 3 months. Generation of the TCR library employed RNA extracted from PBMCs. From each patient, about 8.1 milliliters of peripheral blood was drawn and collected into an EDTA anticoagulant tube. Trimming at V came to 7 bases and at J to 2 bases, leaving 6 bases not matched to a gene. Germline CDR1 and CDR2: SQVTM and ANQGSEA. The CDR3 is 13 residues long. This specimen comes from a study of regulatory T cells in long-lasting Graves disease. Study conclusions and caveats: No thyroid tissue was studied; the work used peripheral blood only. Gene preferences differed: TRBV28, TRBJ1-2, TRBJ2-5 in persistent cases. In persistent patients, shared public clonotypes (around 2,500) outnumbered those in new patients (966).

The specimen was peripheral blood mononuclear cells (PBMCs), collected at new diagnosis, from a patient treated with antithyroid drugs. V and J are TRBV29-1 and TRBJ2-7, with 9 bases lining up with TRBD1. The receptor's source is a female donor with Graves disease. The CDR3 DNA reads TGCAGCGCTGCGACAGGGGGTACCTACGAGCAGTACTTC. Amino acids: CSAATGGTYEQYF.